This T cell receptor (beta chain) came from a study of T-cell reconstitution after alpha-beta-depleted transplantation in children listed by TCRdb under 2016. In terms of the full investigation: The study quantitatively tracked T-cell immune reconstitution after TCRalphabeta/CD19-depleted allogeneic hematopoietic cell transplantation in children using TCR repertoire profiling.

In the germline V gene (reference sequence), CDR1 corresponds to GTSNPN and CDR2 to SVGIG. The CDR3 covers 12 residues, taking in both the cysteine and the phenylalanine. Of the read, only the CDR3 DNA is kept; its 36 bases are in frame from base 1. A distance of 9 bases separates the germline ends of V and J, which lose 5 bases and 2 bases respectively. Regarding this clonotype: Its cognate antigen has yet to be identified. Base quality data are lacking; no much larger clone is found one base away.

Library preparation used PCR. The sequencer was an Illumina HiSeq 2500. TCR libraries were prepared with molecular barcoding, using unique molecular identifiers to normalize TCRbeta repertoire quantification. Using fastp at Q25 and MiXCR, TCRdb reprocessed the public reads and kept productive beta chains. Each record represents a unique CDR3 protein, reported with the most common genes and DNA among its rows. Here the sample has 260,000 or so distinct CDR3 sequences; around 12% occur a single time. 2% to 3% of the sample is held by the ten biggest clonotypes. The material was PBMCs from the stem cell graft donor, obtained from the stem cell graft. The source of this sequence is a human donor who donated a stem cell graft to a child with acute lymphoblastic leukemia. The chain uses TRBV30 and TRBJ1-1; the D gene remains uncertain. The nucleotide sequence reads as follows: TGTGCCTGGGTACAGCACAACACTGAAGCTTTCTTT. Its translation reads: CAWVQHNTEAFF.